The clone carrying this TCR beta chain was counted only a few times. Its specificity is unknown. RNA transcripts served as the template for amplifying TCR beta CDR3 regions. TCR CDR3 regions were first amplified by RT-PCR with HTBI primers. TCRdb re-derived calls from the multiplex PCR reads in MiXCR, one entry per CDR3 protein. The sample includes about 690,000 distinct CDR3 sequences, about 18% of them seen just once. This entry comes from a study of T cells in Graves' hyperthyroidism and ophthalmopathy. Study-wide points: Most expanded thyroid clonotypes above 0.001 recurred in blood.

The CDR3 runs 13 residues. V shed 6 bases and J shed 3 bases, with 9 bases lying between them. Germline-derived CDR1 and CDR2 are SGHTA and FQGNSA. Patients were excluded because of uncontrolled infection, other autoimmune disease, pregnancy or lactation. The clonotype originates from a man between 50 and 59 years old with Graves' hyperthyroidism. The chain links TRBV7-2 to TRBJ1-5, with D uncertain. Sequencing was performed on blood. This CDR3 is CASRFGPNQPQHF. CDR3 bases: TGTGCCAGCAGGTTTGGGCCCAATCAGCCCCAGCATTTT.